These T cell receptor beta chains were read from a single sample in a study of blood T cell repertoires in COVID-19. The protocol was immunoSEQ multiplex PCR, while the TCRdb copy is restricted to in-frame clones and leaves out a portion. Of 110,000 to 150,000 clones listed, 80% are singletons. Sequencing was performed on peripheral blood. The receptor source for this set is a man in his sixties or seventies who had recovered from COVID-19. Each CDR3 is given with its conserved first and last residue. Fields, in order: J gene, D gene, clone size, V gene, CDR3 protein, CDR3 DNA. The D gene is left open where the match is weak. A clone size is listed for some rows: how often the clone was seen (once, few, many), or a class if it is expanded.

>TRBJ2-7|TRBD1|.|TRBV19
CASSTTGGTYEQYF
TGTGCCAGTAGTACGACAGGGGGAACCTACGAGCAGTACTTC
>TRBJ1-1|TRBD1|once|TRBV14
CASSHLDREVTEAFF
TGTGCCAGCAGCCACCTGGACAGGGAGGTCACTGAAGCTTTCTTT
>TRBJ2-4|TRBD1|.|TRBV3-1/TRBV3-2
CASSQPDRGLVKNIQYF
TGTGCCAGCAGCCAACCGGACAGGGGGTTAGTCAAAAACATTCAGTACTTC
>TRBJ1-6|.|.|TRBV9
CASSAGGLSPLHF
TGTGCCAGCAGCGCCGGGGGACTTTCACCCCTCCACTTT
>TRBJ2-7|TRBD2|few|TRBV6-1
CASSEKAGASYEQYF
TGTGCCAGCAGTGAAAAGGCGGGAGCGAGCTACGAGCAGTACTTC
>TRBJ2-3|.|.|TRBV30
CAWSVGVLDTQYF
TGTGCCTGGAGTGTGGGCGTACTGGATACGCAGTATTTT
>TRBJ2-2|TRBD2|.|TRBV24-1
CATSKEAPGTSAGELFF
TGTGCCACCAGCAAGGAGGCACCAGGGACTAGCGCCGGGGAGCTGTTTTTT
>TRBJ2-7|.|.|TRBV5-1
CASSLAGSYEQYF
TGCGCCAGCAGCTTGGCGGGTTCCTACGAGCAGTACTTC
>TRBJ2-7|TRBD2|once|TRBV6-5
CASSYGTSRYEQYF
TGTGCCAGCAGTTACGGGACTAGCAGGTACGAGCAGTACTTC
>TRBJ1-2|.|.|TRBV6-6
CAGSDSNYGYTF
TGTGCCGGATCGGACTCTAACTATGGCTACACCTTC
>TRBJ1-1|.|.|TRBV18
CASSPGPNTEAFF
TGTGCCAGCTCACCAGGGCCGAACACTGAAGCTTTCTTT
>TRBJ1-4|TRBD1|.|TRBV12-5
CASGLDGTANEKLFF
TGTGCTAGTGGTTTGGACGGGACAGCTAATGAAAAACTGTTTTTT
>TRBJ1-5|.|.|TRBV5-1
CASSPDGGNNQPQHF
TGCGCCAGCAGCCCCGACGGGGGGAACAACCAGCCCCAGCATTTT
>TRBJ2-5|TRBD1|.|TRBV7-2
CASSLDGTDQETQYF
TGTGCCAGCAGCTTAGACGGGACAGACCAAGAGACCCAGTACTTC
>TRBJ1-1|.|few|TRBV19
CASSLTRVTEAFF
TGTGCCAGTAGTTTAACCCGAGTCACTGAAGCTTTCTTT
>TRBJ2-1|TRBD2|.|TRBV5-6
CASSLYYRTSGHSYNEQFF
TGTGCCAGCAGCTTGTATTACAGGACTAGCGGGCACTCCTACAATGAGCAGTTCTTC
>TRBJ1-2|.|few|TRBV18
CASSPPSISSGDDGYTF
TGTGCCAGCTCACCACCTAGTATATCTTCAGGGGACGACGGCTACACCTTC
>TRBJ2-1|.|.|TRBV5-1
CASRPSWYNEQFF
TGCGCCAGCAGGCCTAGCTGGTACAATGAGCAGTTCTTC
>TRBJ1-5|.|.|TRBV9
CASSPHRGNQPQHF
TGTGCCAGCAGCCCTCACAGGGGCAATCAGCCCCAGCATTTT
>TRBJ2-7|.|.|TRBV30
CAWSVDGTYEQYF
TGTGCCTGGAGTGTCGACGGGACCTACGAGCAGTACTTC
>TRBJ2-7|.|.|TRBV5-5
CASSFFNRPYEQYF
TGTGCCAGCAGCTTCTTTAACAGGCCCTACGAGCAGTACTTC
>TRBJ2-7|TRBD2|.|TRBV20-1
CSASDPSGTSYEQYF
TGCAGTGCTAGTGATCCTAGCGGGACCTCCTACGAGCAGTACTTC
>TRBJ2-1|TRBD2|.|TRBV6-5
CASWRLADNEQFF
TGTGCCAGCTGGAGGCTAGCGGACAATGAGCAGTTCTTC
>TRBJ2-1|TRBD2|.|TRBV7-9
CASSLRASGRGLVWNEQFF
TGTGCCAGCAGCTTAAGGGCTAGCGGGAGGGGCTTAGTTTGGAATGAGCAGTTCTTC
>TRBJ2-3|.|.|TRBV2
CASSEARGGTDTQYF
TGTGCCAGCAGTGAAGCGCGGGGAGGCACAGATACGCAGTATTTT
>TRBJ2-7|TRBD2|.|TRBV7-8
CASSPLAGGPYEQYF
TGTGCCAGCAGTCCTCTGGCGGGAGGGCCCTACGAGCAGTACTTC
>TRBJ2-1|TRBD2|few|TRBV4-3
CASSQEPWFSGSNEQFF
TGCGCCAGCAGCCAAGAACCCTGGTTCAGCGGGAGCAATGAGCAGTTCTTC
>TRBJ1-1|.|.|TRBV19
CASSIEVGGTEAFF
TGTGCCAGTAGTATAGAGGTGGGGGGCACTGAAGCTTTCTTT
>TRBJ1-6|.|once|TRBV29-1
CSVDQQRRSRRSPLHF
TGCAGCGTTGATCAACAGAGACGGTCTCGAAGATCACCCCTCCACTTT
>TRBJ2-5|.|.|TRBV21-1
CASSTKAGRGNRGETQYF
TGTGCCAGCAGCACAAAGGCGGGGAGGGGGAACCGAGGGGAGACCCAGTACTTC
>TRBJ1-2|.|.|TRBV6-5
CASRTDNPNYGYTF
TGTGCCAGCAGAACCGACAATCCGAACTATGGCTACACCTTC
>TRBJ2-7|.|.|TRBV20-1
CSASSSSYEQYF
TGCAGTGCTAGTTCTAGTTCCTACGAGCAGTACTTC
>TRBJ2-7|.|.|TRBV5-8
CASSLDARSSYEQYF
TGTGCCAGCAGCTTGGATGCGCGGAGCTCCTACGAGCAGTACTTC
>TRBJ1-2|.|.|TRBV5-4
CASSFGGSLDGYTF
TGTGCCAGCAGCTTCGGGGGGTCTCTCGATGGCTACACCTTC
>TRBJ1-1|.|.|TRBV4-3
CASSQDRTANTEAFF
TGCGCCAGCAGCCAAGATCGGACAGCAAACACTGAAGCTTTCTTT
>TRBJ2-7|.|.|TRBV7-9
CASSLSISYEQYF
TGTGCCAGCAGCTTGAGCATCTCCTACGAGCAGTACTTC
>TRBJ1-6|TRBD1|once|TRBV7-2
CASSLTGDGNSPLHF
TGTGCCAGCAGTTTAACAGGGGACGGCAATTCACCCCTCCACTTT